Listed here is a single T cell receptor beta chain. The record originates from a study of cytotoxic CD8 clonotypes in ibrutinib-treated CLL. This CDR3 region has 13 residues. Germline V gene data show CDR1 as MNHNS and CDR2 as SASEGT. Germline trimming cut 6 bases from V and 7 bases from J; bases unmatched to any gene: 8. Sequencing was performed with immunoSEQ multiplex PCR; in TCRdb, only in-frame clones are kept and a portion is missing. Here the sample spans 60,000 to 65,000 clones, less than 60% being singletons. The sequence was collected from a human donor with chronic lymphocytic leukemia. The chain has TRBV6-1 and TRBJ1-2, with 7 bases fitting TRBD1. The input for sequencing was PBMCs, taken after 12 months of ibrutinib treatment. CDR3 amino acids: CASRPRDSSGYTF. The CDR3, as DNA: TGTGCCAGCAGACCCCGGGACAGTTCTGGCTACACCTTC.